Listed here are 4 T cell receptor beta chains from one sample, sequenced in a study of T cell responses to AZD1222 COVID-19 vaccine. Measured with immunoSEQ multiplex PCR; TCRdb has only the in-frame clones, and not every one. The sample includes some 140,000 clones, roughly 90% of them seen just once. This sample comprised peripheral blood, obtained on day 0 of AZD1222 vaccination. These receptors all come from an adult in good health.

In nucleotides, the CDR3 is TGTGCCAGCAGCCAAGATTTTGGAGACACAGATACGCAGTATTTT. Protein product: CASSQDFGDTDTQYF. The J gene is TRBJ2-3, the V gene TRBV14; no clear D. The germline V gene has CDR1 SGHDN and CDR2 FVKESK. V was cut by 0 bases and J by 2 bases, with 9 bases left in between. There are 15 residues in the CDR3.

This rearrangement joins TRBV13 to TRBJ1-6; perhaps TRBD1 as D (5 bases). V was clipped by 1 base and J by 12 bases, with 16 bases between them. Germline CDR1 reads PRHDT; CDR2 reads FYEKMQ (reference sequence). The CDR3 is 15 amino acids. CDR3 loop: CASSLEGERRGPLHF. CDR3 bases: TGTGCCAGCAGCTTAGAAGGGGAGCGGAGGGGACCCCTCCACTTT.

The chain recombines TRBV27 with TRBJ2-3, with 9 bases matching TRBD1. V lost 6 bases, J lost 0 bases, and 7 bases stayed unmatched. The CDR3 consists of 16 residues. Germline-derived CDR1 and CDR2 are MNHEY and SMNVEV (reference sequence). In DNA, the CDR3 is TGTGCCAGCAGACTAATACAGGGGGCCAGCACAGATACGCAGTATTTT. Translated: CASRLIQGASTDTQYF.

This chain joins TRBV7-2 and TRBJ1-2; 8 bases are shared with TRBD1. This CDR3 comprises 14 residues. Germline V gene sequence: CDR1 SGHTA, CDR2 FQGNSA. J gave up 4 bases and V 5 bases, and 6 bases lay outside the gene matches. The CDR3 region has the DNA TGTGCCAGCAGCCCCCAGGGACAGGTCTATGGCTACACCTTC. It encodes CASSPQGQVYGYTF.